A single TCR beta chain is shown here with its context. Per the germline V gene, CDR1 is LNHDA and CDR2 is SQIVND (reference sequence). Trimming took 6 bases from V and 7 from J, leaving 13 bases between them. This CDR3 spans 13 amino acids. Sequencing used immunoSEQ multiplex PCR; TCRdb keeps in-frame clones, though not all of them. Altogether roughly 130,000 clones are present, around 96% being singletons, with the ten largest covering around 3.6%. The data stem from a study of control samples from healthy donors and cancer patients. Sequences were obtained from blood. The origin of this receptor is a man aged 30 to 39 in good health. The chain carries TRBV19 and TRBJ1-5; D gene unclear. CDR3 coding DNA: TGTGCCAGTAGCGGCGGGCTGAACCAGCCCCAGCATTTT. This sequence encodes CASSGGLNQPQHF. Supplemented by reference TRBV19 and TRBJ1-5, the full variable domain reads DGGITQSPKYLFRKEGQNVTLSCEQNLNHDAMYWYRQDPGQGLRLIYYSQIVNDFQKGDIAEGYSVSREKKESFPLTVTSAQKNPTAFYLCASSGGLNQPQHFGDGTRLSIL.